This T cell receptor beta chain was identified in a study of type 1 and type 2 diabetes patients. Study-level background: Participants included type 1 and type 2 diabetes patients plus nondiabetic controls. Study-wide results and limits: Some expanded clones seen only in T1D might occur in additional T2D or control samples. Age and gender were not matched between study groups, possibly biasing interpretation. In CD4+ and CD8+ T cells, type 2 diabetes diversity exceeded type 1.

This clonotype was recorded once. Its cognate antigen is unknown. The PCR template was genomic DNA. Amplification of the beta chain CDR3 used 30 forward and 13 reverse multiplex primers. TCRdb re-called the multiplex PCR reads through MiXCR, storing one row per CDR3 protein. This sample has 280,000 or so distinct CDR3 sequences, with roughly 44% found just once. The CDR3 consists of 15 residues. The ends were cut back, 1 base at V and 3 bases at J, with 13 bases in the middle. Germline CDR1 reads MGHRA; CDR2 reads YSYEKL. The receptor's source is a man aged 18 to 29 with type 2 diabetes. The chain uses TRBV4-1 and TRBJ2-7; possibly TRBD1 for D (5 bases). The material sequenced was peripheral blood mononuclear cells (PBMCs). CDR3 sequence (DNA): TGCGCCAGCAGCCAAGGCAGGGCTGTCCTCTACGAGCAGTACTTC. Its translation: CASSQGRAVLYEQYF.